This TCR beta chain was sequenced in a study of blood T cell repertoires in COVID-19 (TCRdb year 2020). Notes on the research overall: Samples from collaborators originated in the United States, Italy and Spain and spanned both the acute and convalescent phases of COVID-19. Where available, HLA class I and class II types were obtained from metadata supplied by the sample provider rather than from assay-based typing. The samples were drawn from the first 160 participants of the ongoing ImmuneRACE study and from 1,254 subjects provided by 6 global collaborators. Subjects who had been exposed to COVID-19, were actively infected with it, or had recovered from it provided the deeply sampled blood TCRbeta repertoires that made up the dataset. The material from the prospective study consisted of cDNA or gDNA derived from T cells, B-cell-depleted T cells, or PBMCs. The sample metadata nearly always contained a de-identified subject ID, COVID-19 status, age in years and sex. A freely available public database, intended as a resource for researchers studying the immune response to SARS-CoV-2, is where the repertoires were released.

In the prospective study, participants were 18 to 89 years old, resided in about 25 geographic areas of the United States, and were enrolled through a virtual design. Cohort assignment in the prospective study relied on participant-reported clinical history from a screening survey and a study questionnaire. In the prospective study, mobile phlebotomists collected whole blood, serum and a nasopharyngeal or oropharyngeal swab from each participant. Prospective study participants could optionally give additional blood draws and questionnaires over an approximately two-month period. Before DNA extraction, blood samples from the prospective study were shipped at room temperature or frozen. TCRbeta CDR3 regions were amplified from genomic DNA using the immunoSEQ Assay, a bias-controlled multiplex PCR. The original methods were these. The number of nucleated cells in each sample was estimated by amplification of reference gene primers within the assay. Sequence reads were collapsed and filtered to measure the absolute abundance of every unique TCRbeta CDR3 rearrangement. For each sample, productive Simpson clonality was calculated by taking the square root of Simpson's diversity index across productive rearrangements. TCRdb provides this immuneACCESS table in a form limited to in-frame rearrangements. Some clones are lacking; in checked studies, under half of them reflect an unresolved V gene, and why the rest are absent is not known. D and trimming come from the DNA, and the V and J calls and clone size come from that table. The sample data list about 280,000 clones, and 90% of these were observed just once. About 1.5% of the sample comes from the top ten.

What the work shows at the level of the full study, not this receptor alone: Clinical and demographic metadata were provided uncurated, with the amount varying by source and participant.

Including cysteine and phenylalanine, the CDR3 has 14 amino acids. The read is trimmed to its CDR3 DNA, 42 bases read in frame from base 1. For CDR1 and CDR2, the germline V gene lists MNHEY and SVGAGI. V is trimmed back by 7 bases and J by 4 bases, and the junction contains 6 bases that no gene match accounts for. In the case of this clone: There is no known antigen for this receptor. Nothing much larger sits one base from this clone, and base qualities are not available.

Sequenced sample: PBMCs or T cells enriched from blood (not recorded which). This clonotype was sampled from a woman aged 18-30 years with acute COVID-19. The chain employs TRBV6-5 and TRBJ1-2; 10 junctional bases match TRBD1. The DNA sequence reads TGTGCCAGCATCCGACAGGGGGCAGGCTATGGCTACACCTTC. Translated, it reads CASIRQGAGYGYTF.